This T cell receptor beta chain was obtained from a study of STAT5B mutations in CD4+ large granular lymphocyte leukemia. Regarding the study as a whole: Main leukemic clonotypes were patient-specific, but 25% appeared at low frequency elsewhere.

V lost 0 bases, J lost 2 bases, and 9 bases lay in between. The CDR3 sequence is 15 residues long. The germline CDR1 and CDR2 sequences are MNHEY and SVGAGI. The method was immunoSEQ multiplex PCR; TCRdb's version includes in-frame clones alone and lacks a portion of them. The sample lists tens of thousands of clones; more than 70% were seen once. About this clone itself: Its antigen is currently unknown.

This sequence was found in a human donor in good health. The chain carries TRBV6-5 and TRBJ2-3; tentatively, D is TRBD1 (5 bases). What was sequenced was CD4+ T cells from blood buffy coats. The CDR3 DNA follows: TGTGCCAGCAGTTACTCAGGCAGGGCCACAGATACGCAGTATTTT. This codes for CASSYSGRATDTQYF.